This TCR beta chain originates from a study of molecular identifiers for immune sequencing clone quantification listed by TCRdb under 2018. In the study overall: For a replicate experiment, RNA from approximately 20,000 or 100,000 naive CD8 T cells was divided into five aliquots, of which four were sequenced. This methods study used CD8 T cells to benchmark TCR RNA copy counting and molecular-identifier clustering-based TCR repertoire sequencing (MIDCIRS). Results the study describes overall, beyond this receptor: Even against a background of some 920,000 naive CD8 T cells, spiked-in Jurkat TCR RNA amounting to a single cell's worth was reported to be detectable. About three recovered TCR RNA copies per cell were obtained by modeling, versus approximately 10 by digital PCR, implying a capture efficiency of approximately 30%. In CMV-specific effector cells, clones with more than 20 RNA copies accounted for over 97% of molecules, whereas in naive cells such clones accounted for under 1%. When barcode sub-clustering was left out, chimeric consensus sequences inflated TCR diversity, with chimeras reaching as high as 47%. The naive libraries included spiked-in Jurkat TCR RNA (more than nine copies' worth), and this Jurkat TCR RNA is not part of the donor repertoire. The sizes of highly expanded clones could end up underestimated when identical TCR molecules share a barcode.

Reading from cysteine to phenylalanine, the CDR3 counts 13 amino acids. Kept here is only the CDR3 DNA, which spans 39 bases and is read in frame from base 1. Clipping removes 4 bases from V and 12 bases from J, with 9 as the unmatched junction base count. The germline V gene supplies CDR1 SGHVS and CDR2 FNYEAQ. Libraries of naive CD8 T cells were built from anywhere between about 20,000 and 1,000,000 sorted cells, with 10%, 30% or 50% of the purified RNA used. Naive CD8 T cells, defined as CD8+CD4-CCR7+CD45RA+, were FACS-sorted into RLT Plus buffer on a BD FACSAria II. Detection sensitivity was tested by spiking Jurkat RNA equal to over 8 TCR copies' worth into samples containing roughly 17,000-1,100,000 naive CD8 T cells. Enrichment of CD8 T cells was done with RosetteSep CD8+ T Cell Enrichment Cocktail plus Ficoll-Paque, and ACK red cell lysis came afterward. The protocol used for the library was PCR. TCRdb names NextSeq 500 as the instrument used. Bulk TCR libraries were generated as previously described, with the TCR primers listed in Table S5 used. Purification of total RNA was performed with the Qiagen AllPrep DNA/RNA kit. Before any analysis, reads coming from multiple sequencing runs of the same library were combined into one pool. As for the authors' bioinformatics: Only reads with exact TCR constant sequence were kept, trimmed to 150 nt, and grouped by their 12-nt molecular barcodes. Reads in each barcode group were sub-clustered using a 15% Levenshtein threshold, and a quality-weighted consensus sequence was built for each RNA molecule. Non-functional sequences were discarded, and so were lower-count sequences lying one edit away from another sequence. Barcode sub-clusters with fewer than 20% of the maximum read count were removed, based on fitting two negative binomial distributions. Starting from the raw public reads, TCRdb applied fastp trimming at Q25, assembled clones with MiXCR and retained in-frame beta chains. Every entry covers one CDR3 protein and lists the most common genes and DNA from its rows. The V and J calls and clone size come from TCRdb's table, not from the authors' own analysis. The sample table contains approximately 500,000 distinct CDR3 sequences; only one count was recorded for about 25% of them. 0.7% to 0.9% of the sample belongs to the ten largest clones.

In regard to this clonotype: Its recognized antigen is unknown. Per-nucleotide qualities are absent, and no much larger clonotype sits a single base away.

The material sequenced was naive CD8+ T cells from blood, with Jurkat cell RNA spiked in. The cell subset or site label corresponds to: FACS-sorted CD8+CD4-CCR7+CD45RA+ naive T cells. The sequence joins TRBV7-6 to TRBJ2-7; TRBD2 matches 10 bases in the middle. The TCR comes from a human donor in good health. Some libraries in this study had Jurkat cell RNA spiked in. The DNA sequence is TGTGCCAGCAGCTCTGGGACTAGCGATGCGCGGTACTTC. The translation is CASSSGTSDARYF. Reference TRBV7-6 and TRBJ2-7 genes cover what lies past the CDR3, so the full variable domain is GAGVSQSPRYKVTKRGQDVALRCDPISGHVSLYWYRQALGQGPEFLTYFNYEAQQDKSGLPNDRFSAERPEGSISTLTIQRTEQRDSAMYRCASSSGTSDARYFGPGTRLTVT.